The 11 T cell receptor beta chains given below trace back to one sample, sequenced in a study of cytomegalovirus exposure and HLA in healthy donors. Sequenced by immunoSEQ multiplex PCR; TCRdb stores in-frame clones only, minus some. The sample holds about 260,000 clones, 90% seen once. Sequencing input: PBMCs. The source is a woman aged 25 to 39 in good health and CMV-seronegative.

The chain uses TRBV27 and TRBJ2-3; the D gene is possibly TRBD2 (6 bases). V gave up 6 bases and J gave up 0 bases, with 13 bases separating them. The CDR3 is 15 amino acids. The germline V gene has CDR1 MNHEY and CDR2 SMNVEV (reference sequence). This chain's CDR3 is CASSTGTLSTDTQYF. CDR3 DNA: TGTGCCAGCAGCACCGGGACTTTAAGCACAGATACGCAGTATTTT.

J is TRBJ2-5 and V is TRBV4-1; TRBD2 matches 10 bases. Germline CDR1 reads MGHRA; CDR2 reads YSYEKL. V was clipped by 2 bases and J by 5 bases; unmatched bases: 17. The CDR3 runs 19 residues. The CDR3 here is CASSQYLLAGPGPGETQYF. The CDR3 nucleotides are TGCGCCAGCAGCCAATACTTACTAGCGGGACCTGGCCCGGGGGAGACCCAGTACTTC.

The CDR3 region is CASSNRDLGTKETQYF. DNA for the CDR3: TGTGCCAGCAGTAACCGGGACCTAGGGACTAAAGAGACCCAGTACTTC. The chain uses TRBV2 and TRBJ2-5, with TRBD2 matching 7 bases. Germline-derived CDR1 and CDR2 are SNHLY and FYNNEI. This CDR3 has 16 residues. The V segment lost 5 bases and the J segment 3 bases; nucleotides outside the gene matches: 12.

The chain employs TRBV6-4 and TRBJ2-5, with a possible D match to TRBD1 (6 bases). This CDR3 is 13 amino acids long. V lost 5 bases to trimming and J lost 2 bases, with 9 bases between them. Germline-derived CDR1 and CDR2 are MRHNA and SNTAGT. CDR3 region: CASSPGEQETQYF. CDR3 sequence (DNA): TGTGCCAGCAGTCCAGGGGAGCAAGAGACCCAGTACTTC.

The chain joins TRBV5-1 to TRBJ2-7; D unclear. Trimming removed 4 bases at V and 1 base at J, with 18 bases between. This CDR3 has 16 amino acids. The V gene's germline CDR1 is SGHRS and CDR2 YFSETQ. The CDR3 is CASSPWFIGSSYEQYF. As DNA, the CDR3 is TGCGCCAGCAGCCCGTGGTTTATTGGGTCGTCCTACGAGCAGTACTTC. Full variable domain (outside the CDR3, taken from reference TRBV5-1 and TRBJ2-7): KAGVTQTPRYLIKTRGQQVTLSCSPISGHRSVSWYQQTPGQGLQFLFEYFSETQRNKGNFPGRFSGRQFSNSRSEMNVSTLELGDSALYLCASSPWFIGSSYEQYFGPGTRLTVT.

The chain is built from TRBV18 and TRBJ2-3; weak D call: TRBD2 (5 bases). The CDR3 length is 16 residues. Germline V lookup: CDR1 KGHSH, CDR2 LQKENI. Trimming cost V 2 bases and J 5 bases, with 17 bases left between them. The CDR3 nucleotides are TGTGCCAGCTCACCAGATGGCGGGTTTCCACGAGATACGCAGTATTTT. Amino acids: CASSPDGGFPRDTQYF.

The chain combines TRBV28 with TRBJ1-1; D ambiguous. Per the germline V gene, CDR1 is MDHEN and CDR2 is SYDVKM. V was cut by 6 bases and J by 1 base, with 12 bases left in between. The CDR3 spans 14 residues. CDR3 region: CASRFRRSNTEAFF. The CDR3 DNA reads TGTGCCAGCAGGTTCAGGAGATCGAACACTGAAGCTTTCTTT.

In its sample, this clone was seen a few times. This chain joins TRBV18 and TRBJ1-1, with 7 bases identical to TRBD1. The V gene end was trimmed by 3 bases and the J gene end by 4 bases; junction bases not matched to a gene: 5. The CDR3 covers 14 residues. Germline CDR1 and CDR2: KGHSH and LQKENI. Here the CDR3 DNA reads TGTGCCAGCTCACCGCAGGGGGAAGGCACTGAAGCTTTCTTT. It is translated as CASSPQGEGTEAFF.

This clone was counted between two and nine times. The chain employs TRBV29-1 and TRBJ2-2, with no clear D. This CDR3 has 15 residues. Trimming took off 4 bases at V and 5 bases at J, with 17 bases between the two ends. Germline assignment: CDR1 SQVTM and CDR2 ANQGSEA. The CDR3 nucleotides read TGCAGCGTTGTTCTCACCTCGAAAGGAACCGGGGAGCTGTTTTTT. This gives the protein CSVVLTSKGTGELFF.

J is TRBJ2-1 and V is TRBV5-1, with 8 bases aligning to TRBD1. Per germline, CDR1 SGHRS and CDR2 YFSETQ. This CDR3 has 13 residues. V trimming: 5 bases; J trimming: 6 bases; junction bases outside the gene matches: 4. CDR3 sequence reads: CASRSGQGNEQFF. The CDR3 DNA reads TGCGCCAGCAGGAGTGGACAGGGCAATGAGCAGTTCTTC.

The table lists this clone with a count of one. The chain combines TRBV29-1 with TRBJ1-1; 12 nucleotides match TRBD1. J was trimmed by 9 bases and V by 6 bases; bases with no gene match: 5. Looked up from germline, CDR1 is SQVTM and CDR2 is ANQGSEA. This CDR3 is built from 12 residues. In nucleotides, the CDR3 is TGCAGCGTCCAGGGACAGGGGGCGAAAGCTTTCTTT. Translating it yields CSVQGQGAKAFF. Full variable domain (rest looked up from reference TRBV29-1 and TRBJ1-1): SAVISQKPSRDICQRGTSLTIQCQVDSQVTMMFWYRQQPGQSLTLIATANQGSEATYESGFVIDKFPISRPNLTFSTLTVSNMSPEDSSIYLCSVQGQGAKAFFGQGTRLTVV.